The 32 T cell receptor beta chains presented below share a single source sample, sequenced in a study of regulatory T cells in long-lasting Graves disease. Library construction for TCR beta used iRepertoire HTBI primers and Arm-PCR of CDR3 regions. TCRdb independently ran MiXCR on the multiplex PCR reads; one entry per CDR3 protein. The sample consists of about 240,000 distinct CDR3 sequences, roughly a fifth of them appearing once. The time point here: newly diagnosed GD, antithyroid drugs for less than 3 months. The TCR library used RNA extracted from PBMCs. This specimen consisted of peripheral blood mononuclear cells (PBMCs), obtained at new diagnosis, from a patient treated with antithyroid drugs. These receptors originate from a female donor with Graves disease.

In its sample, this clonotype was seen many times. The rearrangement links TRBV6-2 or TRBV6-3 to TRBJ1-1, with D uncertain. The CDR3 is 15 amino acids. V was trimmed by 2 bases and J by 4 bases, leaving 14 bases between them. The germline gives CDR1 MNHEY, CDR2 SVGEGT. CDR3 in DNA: TGTGCCAGCAGTTACACAACTAGGACCCCCACTGAAGCTTTCTTT. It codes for CASSYTTRTPTEAFF.

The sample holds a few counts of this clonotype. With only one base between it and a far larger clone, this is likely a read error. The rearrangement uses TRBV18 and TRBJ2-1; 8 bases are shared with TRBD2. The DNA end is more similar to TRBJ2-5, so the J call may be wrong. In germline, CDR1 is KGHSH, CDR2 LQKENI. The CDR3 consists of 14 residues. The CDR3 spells CASSPCGLAETQYF. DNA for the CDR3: TGTGCCAGCTCACCATGCGGACTAGCAGAGACCCAGTACTTC.

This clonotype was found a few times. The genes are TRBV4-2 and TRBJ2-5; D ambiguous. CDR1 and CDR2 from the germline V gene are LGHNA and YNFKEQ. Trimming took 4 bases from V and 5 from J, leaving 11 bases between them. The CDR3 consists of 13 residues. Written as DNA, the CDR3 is TGTGCCAGCAGCCCTCGCGTCGGGGAGACCCAGTACTTC. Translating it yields CASSPRVGETQYF.

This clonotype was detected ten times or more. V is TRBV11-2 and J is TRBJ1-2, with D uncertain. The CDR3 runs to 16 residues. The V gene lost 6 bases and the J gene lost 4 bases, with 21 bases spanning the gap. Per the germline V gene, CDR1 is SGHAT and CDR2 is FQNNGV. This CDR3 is CASSRRGGGNAYGYTF. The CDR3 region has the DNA TGTGCCAGCAGTCGAAGAGGTGGAGGCAACGCCTATGGCTACACCTTC.

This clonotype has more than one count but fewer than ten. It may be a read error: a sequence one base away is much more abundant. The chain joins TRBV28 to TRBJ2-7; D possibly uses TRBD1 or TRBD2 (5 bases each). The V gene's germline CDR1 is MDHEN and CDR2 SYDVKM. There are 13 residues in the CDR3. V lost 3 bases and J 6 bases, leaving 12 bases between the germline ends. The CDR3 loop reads CASSFQGACEQYF. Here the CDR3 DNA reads TGTGCCAGCAGTTTTCAGGGAGCCTGCGAGCAGTACTTC.

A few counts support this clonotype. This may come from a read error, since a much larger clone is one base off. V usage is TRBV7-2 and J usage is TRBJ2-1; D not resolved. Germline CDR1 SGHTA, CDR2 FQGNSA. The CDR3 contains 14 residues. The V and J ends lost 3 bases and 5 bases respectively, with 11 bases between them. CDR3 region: CASSLSWGNNEQFF. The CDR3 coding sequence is TGTGCCAGCAGCTTGTCGTGGGGAAACAATGAGCAGTTCTTC.

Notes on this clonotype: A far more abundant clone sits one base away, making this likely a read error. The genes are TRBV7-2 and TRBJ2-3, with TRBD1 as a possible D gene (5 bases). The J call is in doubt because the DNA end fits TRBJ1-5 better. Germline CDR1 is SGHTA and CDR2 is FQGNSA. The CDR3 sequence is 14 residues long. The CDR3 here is CASSLVRGADTQHF. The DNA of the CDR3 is TGTGCCAGCAGCTTAGTTCGTGGGGCAGATACGCAGCATTTT.

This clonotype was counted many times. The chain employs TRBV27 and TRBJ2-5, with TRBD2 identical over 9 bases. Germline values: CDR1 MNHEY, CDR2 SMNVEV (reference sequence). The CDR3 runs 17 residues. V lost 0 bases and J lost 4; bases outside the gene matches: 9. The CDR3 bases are TGTGCCAGCAGTTTATCGAAAATAGCGGGAGTCTTAGAGACCCAGTACTTC. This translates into CASSLSKIAGVLETQYF.

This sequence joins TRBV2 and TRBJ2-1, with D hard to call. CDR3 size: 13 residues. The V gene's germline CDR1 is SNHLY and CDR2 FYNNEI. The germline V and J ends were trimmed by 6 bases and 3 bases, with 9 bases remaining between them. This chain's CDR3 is CASRWQLYNEQFF. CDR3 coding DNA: TGTGCCAGCAGGTGGCAGCTCTACAATGAGCAGTTCTTC.

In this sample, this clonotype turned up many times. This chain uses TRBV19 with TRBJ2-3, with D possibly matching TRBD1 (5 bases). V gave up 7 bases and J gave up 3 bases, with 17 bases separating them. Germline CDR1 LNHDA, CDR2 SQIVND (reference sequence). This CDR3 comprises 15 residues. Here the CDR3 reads CASTLGQGMTDTQYF. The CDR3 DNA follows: TGTGCCAGTACCCTCGGGCAGGGAATGACAGATACGCAGTATTTT.

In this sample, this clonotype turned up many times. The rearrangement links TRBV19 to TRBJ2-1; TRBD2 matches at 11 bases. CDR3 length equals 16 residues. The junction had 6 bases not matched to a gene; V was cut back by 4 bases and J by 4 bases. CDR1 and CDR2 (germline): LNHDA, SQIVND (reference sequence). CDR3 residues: CASSSASGRWYNEQFF. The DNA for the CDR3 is TGTGCCAGTAGTAGCGCTAGCGGGAGGTGGTACAATGAGCAGTTCTTC.

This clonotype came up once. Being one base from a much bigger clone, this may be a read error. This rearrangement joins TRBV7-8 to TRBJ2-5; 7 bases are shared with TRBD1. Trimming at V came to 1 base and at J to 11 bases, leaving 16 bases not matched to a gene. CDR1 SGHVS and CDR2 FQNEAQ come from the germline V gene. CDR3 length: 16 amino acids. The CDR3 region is CASSLGRQGRDGQQYF. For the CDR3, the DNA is TGTGCCAGCAGCTTAGGCCGACAGGGACGGGACGGGCAGCAGTACTTC.

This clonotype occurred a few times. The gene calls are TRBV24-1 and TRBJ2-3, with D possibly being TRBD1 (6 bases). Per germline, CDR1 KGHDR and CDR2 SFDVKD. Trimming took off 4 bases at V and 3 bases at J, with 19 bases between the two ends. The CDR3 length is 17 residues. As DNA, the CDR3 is TGTGCCACCAGTGACTCACCAGGGGCGTTAGGGACAGATACGCAGTATTTT. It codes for CATSDSPGALGTDTQYF.

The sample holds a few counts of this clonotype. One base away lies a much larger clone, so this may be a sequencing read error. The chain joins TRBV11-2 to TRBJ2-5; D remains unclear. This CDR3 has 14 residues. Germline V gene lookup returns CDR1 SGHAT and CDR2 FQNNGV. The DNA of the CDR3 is TGTGCCAGCAGCTTAGAGTACTCCCAAGGGACCCAGTACTTC. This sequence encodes CASSLEYSQGTQYF.

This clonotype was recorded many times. The CDR3 DNA sequence: TGTGCCAGCAGTCACTTACGCCCTGCTTCCTACGAGCAGTACTTC. Residues: CASSHLRPASYEQYF. V is TRBV6-5 and J is TRBJ2-7; D not resolved. Germline CDR1 is MNHEY and CDR2 is SVGAGI. Trimming shortened V by 5 bases and J by 1 base, and 15 bases separated the two germline ends. This CDR3 has 15 residues.

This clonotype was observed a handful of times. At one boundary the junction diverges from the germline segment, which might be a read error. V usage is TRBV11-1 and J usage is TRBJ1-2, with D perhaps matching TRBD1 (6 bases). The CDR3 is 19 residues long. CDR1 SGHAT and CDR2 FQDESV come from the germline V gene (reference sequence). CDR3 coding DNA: TGCGCCAGCAGCCAAGAAGGGAAAGGCAGGGGTTGGGTAGGCTATGGCTACACCTTC. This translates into CASSQEGKGRGWVGYGYTF.

CDR3 sequence: CASSVGQSAGELFF. CDR3 sequence (DNA): TGTGCCAGTAGTGTGGGACAGTCAGCCGGGGAGCTGTTTTTT. The chain is built from TRBV19 and TRBJ2-2; 7 nucleotides agree with TRBD1. Germline CDR1 reads LNHDA; CDR2 reads SQIVND (reference sequence). This CDR3 is 14 amino acids long. Germline trimming cut 5 bases from V and 6 bases from J; bases unmatched to any gene: 6.

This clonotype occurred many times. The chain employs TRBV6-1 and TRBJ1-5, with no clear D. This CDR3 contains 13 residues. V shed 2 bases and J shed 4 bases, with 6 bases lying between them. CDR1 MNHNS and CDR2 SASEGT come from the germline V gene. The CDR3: CASSELPNQPQHF. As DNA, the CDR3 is TGTGCCAGCAGTGAACTTCCGAATCAGCCCCAGCATTTT.

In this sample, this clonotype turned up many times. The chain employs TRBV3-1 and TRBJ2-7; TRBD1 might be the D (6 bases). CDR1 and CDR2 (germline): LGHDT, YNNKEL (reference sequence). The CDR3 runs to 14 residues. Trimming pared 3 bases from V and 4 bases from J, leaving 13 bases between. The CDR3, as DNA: TGTGCCAGCAGCCATAGCGACAGGCTATACGAGCAGTACTTC. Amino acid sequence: CASSHSDRLYEQYF.

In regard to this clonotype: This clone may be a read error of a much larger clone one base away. The chain's CDR3 is CSARDYQISCNEQFF. DNA of the CDR3: TGCAGTGCTAGGGACTATCAAATCTCCTGCAATGAGCAGTTCTTC. This sequence joins TRBV20-1 and TRBJ2-1; D is possibly TRBD2 (6 bases). Germline V gives CDR1 DFQATT, CDR2 SNEGSKA (reference sequence). The CDR3 runs to 15 residues.

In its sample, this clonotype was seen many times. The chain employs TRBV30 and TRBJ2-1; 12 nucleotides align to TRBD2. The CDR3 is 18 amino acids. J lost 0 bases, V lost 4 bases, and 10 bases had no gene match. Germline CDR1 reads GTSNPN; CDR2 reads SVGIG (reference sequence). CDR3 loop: CAWMGPSGRGGSYNEQFF. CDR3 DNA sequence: TGTGCCTGGATGGGCCCTAGCGGGAGGGGGGGCTCCTACAATGAGCAGTTCTTC.

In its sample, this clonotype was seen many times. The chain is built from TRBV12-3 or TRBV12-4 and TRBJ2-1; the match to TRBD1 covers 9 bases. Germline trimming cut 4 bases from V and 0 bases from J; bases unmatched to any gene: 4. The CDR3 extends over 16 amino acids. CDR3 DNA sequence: TGTGCCAGCAGTTCCGACAGGGGGTACTCCTACAATGAGCAGTTCTTC. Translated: CASSSDRGYSYNEQFF.

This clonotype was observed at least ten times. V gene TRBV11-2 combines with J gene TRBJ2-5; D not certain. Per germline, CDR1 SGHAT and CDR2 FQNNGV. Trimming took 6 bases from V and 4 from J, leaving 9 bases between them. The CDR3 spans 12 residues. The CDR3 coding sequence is TGTGCCAGCAGAAACCGAAGAGAGACCCAGTACTTC. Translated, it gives CASRNRRETQYF.

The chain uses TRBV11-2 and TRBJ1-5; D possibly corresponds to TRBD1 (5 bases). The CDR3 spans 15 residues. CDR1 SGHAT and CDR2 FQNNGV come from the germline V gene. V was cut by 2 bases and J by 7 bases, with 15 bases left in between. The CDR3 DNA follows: TGTGCCAGCAGCTTAAGCGGCAGGGCAACACAGCCCCAGCATTTT. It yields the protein CASSLSGRATQPQHF. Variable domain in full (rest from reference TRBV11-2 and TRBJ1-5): EAGVAQSPRYKIIEKRQSVAFWCNPISGHATLYWYQQILGQGPKLLIQFQNNGVVDDSQLPKDRFSAERLKGVDSTLKIQPAKLEDSAVYLCASSLSGRATQPQHFGDGTRLSIL.

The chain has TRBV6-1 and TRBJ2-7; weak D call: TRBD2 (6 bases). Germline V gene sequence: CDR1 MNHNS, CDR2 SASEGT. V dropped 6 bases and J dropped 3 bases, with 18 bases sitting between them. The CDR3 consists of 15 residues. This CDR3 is CASSRLPGSSYEQYF. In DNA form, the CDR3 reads TGTGCCAGCAGCCGATTGCCCGGGAGTAGCTACGAGCAGTACTTC.

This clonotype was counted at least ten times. CDR3 protein: CASSQGSGTGGNEKLFF. For the CDR3, the DNA is TGTGCCAGCAGCCAGGGCTCCGGGACAGGGGGGAATGAAAAACTGTTTTTT. The genes are TRBV5-5 and TRBJ1-4, with 11 bases identical to TRBD1. Germline CDR1 is SGHKS and CDR2 is YYEKEE (reference sequence). V shed 4 bases and J 5 bases; nucleotides not matched to a gene: 10. The CDR3 is 17 amino acids.

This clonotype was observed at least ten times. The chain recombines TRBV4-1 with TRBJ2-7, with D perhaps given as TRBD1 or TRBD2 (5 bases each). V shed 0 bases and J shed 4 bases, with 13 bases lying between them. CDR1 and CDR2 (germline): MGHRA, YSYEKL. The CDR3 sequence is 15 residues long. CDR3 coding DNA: TGCGCCAGCAGCCAAGATGTGAATGGGGGATACGAGCAGTACTTC. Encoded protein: CASSQDVNGGYEQYF.

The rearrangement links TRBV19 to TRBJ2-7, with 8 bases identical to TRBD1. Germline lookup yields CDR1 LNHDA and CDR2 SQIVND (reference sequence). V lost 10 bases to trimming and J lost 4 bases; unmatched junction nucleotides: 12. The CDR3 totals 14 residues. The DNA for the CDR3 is TGTGCCACCAAGGTTGGGCAGGGGGCTTACGAGCAGTACTTC. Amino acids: CATKVGQGAYEQYF.

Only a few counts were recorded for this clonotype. CDR3 in amino acids: CASRTPLGGNTIYF. CDR3 nucleotides: TGTGCCAGCAGAACCCCTCTCGGAGGAAACACCATATATTTT. The V and J genes are TRBV27 and TRBJ1-3; D remains ambiguous. This CDR3 has 14 residues. Trimming took off 6 bases at V and 4 bases at J, with 13 bases between the two ends. Per the germline V gene, CDR1 is MNHEY and CDR2 is SMNVEV (reference sequence).

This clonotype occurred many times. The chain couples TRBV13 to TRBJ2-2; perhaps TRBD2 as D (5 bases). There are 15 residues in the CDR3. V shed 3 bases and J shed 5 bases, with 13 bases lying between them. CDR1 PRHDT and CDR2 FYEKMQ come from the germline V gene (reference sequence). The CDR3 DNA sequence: TGTGCCAGCAGCTTTTTCCCGACGGGGACCGGGGAGCTGTTTTTT. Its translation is CASSFFPTGTGELFF.

The CDR3 DNA sequence: TGCAGTGCCACTCCTCCGGGACTAGCGGGCACAGATACGCAGTATTTT. Translation: CSATPPGLAGTDTQYF. The chain joins TRBV20-1 to TRBJ2-3, with 11 bases aligning to TRBD2. There are 16 residues in the CDR3. Germline V gene lookup returns CDR1 DFQATT and CDR2 SNEGSKA (reference sequence). V shed 6 bases, J shed 1 base, and the junction held 9 bases outside the gene matches.

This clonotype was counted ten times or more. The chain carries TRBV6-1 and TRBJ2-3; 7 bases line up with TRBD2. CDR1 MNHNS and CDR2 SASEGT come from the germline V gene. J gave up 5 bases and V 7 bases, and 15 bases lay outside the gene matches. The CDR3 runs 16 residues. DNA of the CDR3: TGTGCCAGCACCCCCCTGGGGGAGGGAGGAAGAGATACGCAGTATTTT. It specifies CASTPLGEGGRDTQYF.